One sample yielded the 30 T cell receptor beta chains listed below, sequenced in a study of OX40 agonist ivuxolimab in advanced cancers. The protocol was immunoSEQ multiplex PCR, while the TCRdb copy is restricted to in-frame clones and leaves out a portion. The data show more than 70,000 clones, with 82% seen just once and approximately 5.1% held by the top ten. The sample was CD4+ or CD8+ T cells sorted from blood, taken in a trial of the OX40 agonist ivuxolimab. The source is an adult with an advanced solid tumor such as melanoma, head and neck, liver or kidney cancer.

This clone was picked up one time. The chain recombines TRBV28 with TRBJ1-5; 9 nucleotides match TRBD1. The ends lost 7 bases at V and 6 bases at J; junction bases unmatched: 7. The CDR3 totals 14 residues. Germline V gene data show CDR1 as MDHEN and CDR2 as SYDVKM. CDR3 residues: CASNVQGAFQPQHF. DNA for the CDR3: TGTGCCAGCAACGTACAGGGGGCCTTTCAGCCCCAGCATTTT.

This clone was found a few times. The chain carries TRBV7-8 and TRBJ1-5, with D unresolved. This CDR3 has 14 residues. Looked up from germline, CDR1 is SGHVS and CDR2 is FQNEAQ. Trimming left V 1 base short and J 7 bases short, with 11 bases between. The CDR3 DNA sequence: TGTGCCAGCAGCTTAGGGCGGCTAGGACAGCCCCAGCATTTT. The encoded protein is CASSLGRLGQPQHF.

V is TRBV15 and J is TRBJ1-1; possible D gene TRBD1, 6 bases. The CDR3 covers 15 residues. The V end was cut by 1 base, the J end by 1 base, with 10 bases between. Germline V gene data show CDR1 as LNHNV and CDR2 as YYDKDF (reference sequence). CDR3 in amino acids: CATSRGDTRNTEAFF. In nucleotides, the CDR3 is TGTGCCACCAGCAGAGGGGACACCCGGAACACTGAAGCTTTCTTT.

The chain carries TRBV6-4 and TRBJ2-1; 10 bases agree with TRBD1. Germline CDR1 MRHNA, CDR2 SNTAGT. V was pared by 5 bases and J by 3 bases, with 4 bases of the junction left unmatched. This CDR3 is 15 amino acids long. CDR3 nucleotide sequence: TGTGCCAGCAGTCCGACAGGGGGCTTCTACAATGAGCAGTTCTTC. Encoded protein: CASSPTGGFYNEQFF.

The genes are TRBV28 and TRBJ1-2; D is perhaps TRBD1 (6 bases). The CDR3 sequence is 14 residues long. CDR1 is MDHEN and CDR2 is SYDVKM in the germline V gene. Trimming took 5 bases from V and 8 from J, leaving 18 bases between them. CDR3 in amino acids: CASSTTRDMRGYTF. The CDR3 DNA sequence: TGTGCCAGCAGTACGACCCGGGACATGCGGGGCTACACCTTC.

The J gene is TRBJ2-2, the V gene TRBV4-1; perhaps D is TRBD1 or TRBD2 (5 bases each). CDR1 and CDR2 from the germline V gene are MGHRA and YSYEKL. V shed 0 bases and J shed 7 bases, with 15 bases lying between them. The CDR3 length is 16 residues. In DNA, the CDR3 is TGCGCCAGCAGCCAAGATAGCGCAGGGTATTTCGGGGAGCTGTTTTTT. Protein product: CASSQDSAGYFGELFF.

This chain uses TRBV28 with TRBJ1-5, with TRBD1 as a possible D gene (6 bases). There are 15 residues in the CDR3. The V end lost 3 bases, the J end lost 6 bases, and 15 bases lay between the germline ends. Per germline, CDR1 MDHEN and CDR2 SYDVKM. CDR3 protein: CASSFQGQRGQPQHF. CDR3 bases: TGTGCCAGCAGTTTCCAGGGGCAGAGGGGTCAGCCCCAGCATTTT.

The chain is built from TRBV5-5 and TRBJ1-2; 8 positions agree with TRBD1. Germline CDR1 and CDR2: SGHKS and YYEKEE (reference sequence). This CDR3 spans 13 amino acids. Losses at the gene ends were 1 base for V and 8 bases for J; bases not matched to a gene: 4. This chain's CDR3 is CASSLWTGRGYTF. The CDR3 DNA reads TGTGCCAGCAGCTTGTGGACAGGGAGGGGCTACACCTTC.

V and J are TRBV5-1 and TRBJ1-4; weak D call: TRBD1 (5 bases). Germline-derived CDR1 and CDR2 are SGHRS and YFSETQ. This CDR3 is 15 amino acids long. The V end was cut by 4 bases, the J end by 7 bases, with 17 bases between. CDR3 sequence reads: CASSRSGTGVEKLFF. In DNA form, the CDR3 reads TGCGCCAGCAGCCGGAGCGGGACGGGGGTTGAAAAACTGTTTTTT.

This chain joins TRBV28 and TRBJ1-2; 7 bases align to TRBD1. The CDR3 runs 14 residues. The V and J ends lost 6 bases and 4 bases, in that order; junction bases with no gene match: 8. Germline values: CDR1 MDHEN, CDR2 SYDVKM. CDR3 in DNA: TGTGCCAGCAGACTTCAGGGACAGACCTATGGCTACACCTTC. Amino acid sequence: CASRLQGQTYGYTF.

V and J are TRBV5-8 and TRBJ1-5, with D uncertain. The germline V and J ends were trimmed by 0 bases and 4 bases, with 5 bases remaining between them. Germline V lookup: CDR1 SGHTS, CDR2 YDEGEE. The CDR3 is made up of 13 amino acids. The CDR3 nucleotides are TGTGCCAGCAGCTTGGTTTTGAATCAGCCCCAGCATTTT. It translates to CASSLVLNQPQHF.

V is TRBV29-1 and J is TRBJ2-6; no clear D gene. The CDR3 covers 14 residues. Germline loops: CDR1 SQVTM, CDR2 ANQGSEA. Trimming pared 6 bases from V and 2 bases from J, leaving 11 bases between. CDR3 amino acids: CSVAEVAGANVLTF. CDR3 nucleotides: TGCAGCGTCGCCGAAGTGGCTGGGGCCAACGTCCTGACTTTC.

This chain joins TRBV7-2 and TRBJ2-7, with 8 nucleotides matching TRBD1. J was trimmed by 7 bases and V by 5 bases; bases with no gene match: 13. CDR1 and CDR2 from the germline V gene are SGHTA and FQGNSA. This CDR3 contains 15 residues. CDR3 coding DNA: TGTGCCAGCAGCCCGGTTAACAGGGGGTCTAGGGAGCAGTACTTC. This gives the protein CASSPVNRGSREQYF.

This chain joins TRBV2 and TRBJ2-5, with 7 bases aligning to TRBD2. The V and J ends lost 5 bases and 3 bases, in that order; junction bases with no gene match: 9. The germline V gene encodes CDR1 SNHLY and CDR2 FYNNEI. The CDR3 covers 15 residues. CDR3 sequence (DNA): TGTGCCAGCAGTCCTCGGGCTAGCGGCGAAGAGACCCAGTACTTC. This gives the protein CASSPRASGEETQYF.

This chain links TRBV7-6 with TRBJ2-7; 8 nucleotides align to TRBD2. Trimming took 4 bases from V and 7 from J; bases not matched to a gene: 9. CDR3 length: 14 residues. Germline lookup yields CDR1 SGHVS and CDR2 FNYEAQ. In nucleotides, the CDR3 is TGTGCCAGCAGCTCGGGGGGGCAAAGTGGTGAGCAGTACTTC. This translates into CASSSGGQSGEQYF.

This chain joins TRBV7-8 and TRBJ1-1; 8 bases are shared with TRBD1. Trimming at V came to 5 bases and at J to 3 bases, leaving 11 bases not matched to a gene. Germline CDR1 is SGHVS and CDR2 is FQNEAQ. The CDR3 is 16 amino acids. The CDR3 sequence: CASSQREAGGHTEAFF. For the CDR3, the DNA is TGTGCCAGCAGCCAACGAGAAGCAGGGGGCCACACTGAAGCTTTCTTT.

The chain joins TRBV7-2 to TRBJ1-3, with D hard to call. Germline V gives CDR1 SGHTA, CDR2 FQGNSA. The CDR3 spans 15 residues. V lost 2 bases, J lost 8 bases, and 16 bases lay in between. The CDR3 DNA reads TGTGCCAGCAGCTTAAGGCCGGTCCGGCAGGACACCATATATTTT. Translated: CASSLRPVRQDTIYF.

The chain carries TRBV2 and TRBJ2-2; 7 bases map to TRBD2. This CDR3 spans 14 amino acids. V lost 6 bases and J lost 1; bases outside the gene matches: 2. CDR1 and CDR2 (germline): SNHLY, FYNNEI. The CDR3 DNA reads TGTGCCAGCAGACTAGCGCGGAACACCGGGGAGCTGTTTTTT. This codes for CASRLARNTGELFF.

The chain is built from TRBV25-1 and TRBJ2-7; possible D gene TRBD1, 5 bases. Germline V gene data show CDR1 as MGHDK and CDR2 as SYGVNS. V shed 2 bases and J shed 3 bases, with 14 bases lying between them. The CDR3 extends over 15 amino acids. CDR3 coding DNA: TGTGCCAGCAGTGAAACCGGCAGGGATGTCTACGAGCAGTACTTC. Protein product: CASSETGRDVYEQYF.

This rearrangement joins TRBV27 to TRBJ2-3, with a tentative D call TRBD2 (6 bases). Germline CDR1 and CDR2: MNHEY and SMNVEV (reference sequence). CDR3 length: 15 residues. V gave up 7 bases and J gave up 4 bases, with 18 bases separating them. The CDR3 DNA is TGTGCCAGCATTGTCACGGGAGAGGCACCAGATACGCAGTATTTT. It yields the protein CASIVTGEAPDTQYF.

In its sample, this clone was seen once. The gene calls are TRBV5-4 and TRBJ2-1, with unresolved D. The CDR3 is made up of 15 amino acids. Per the germline V gene, CDR1 is SGHNT and CDR2 is YYREEE (reference sequence). Trimming cost V 2 bases and J 9 bases, with 18 bases left between them. This chain's CDR3 is CASSLAQSTSGEQFF. The CDR3 nucleotides are TGTGCCAGCAGCTTAGCGCAGTCTACCTCCGGTGAGCAGTTCTTC. The entire variable domain, with the rest obtained from reference TRBV5-4 and TRBJ2-1, is as follows: ETGVTQSPTHLIKTRGQQVTLRCSSQSGHNTVSWYQQALGQGPQFIFQYYREEENGRGNFPPRFSGLQFPNYSSELNVNALELDDSALYLCASSLAQSTSGEQFFGPGTRLTVL.

The chain employs TRBV5-1 and TRBJ2-3; weak D call: TRBD2 (5 bases). Germline V CDR1 and CDR2: SGHRS, YFSETQ. V dropped 4 bases and J dropped 5 bases, with 17 bases sitting between them. This CDR3 has 15 amino acids. The CDR3 spells CASSNPDSSGDTQYF. CDR3 sequence (DNA): TGCGCCAGCAGCAACCCGGACTCAAGCGGAGATACGCAGTATTTT.

The chain combines TRBV5-6 with TRBJ2-1; D perhaps matches TRBD2 (6 bases). Germline lookup yields CDR1 SGHDT and CDR2 YYEEEE. V was pared by 3 bases and J by 0 bases, with 13 bases between. The CDR3 is 16 residues long. CDR3 sequence: CASSSVGTLSYNEQFF. CDR3 coding DNA: TGTGCCAGCAGCTCGGTAGGGACTCTCTCCTACAATGAGCAGTTCTTC.

CDR3 in DNA: TGTGCCAGCAGCTTAGGGCCAGTTGAGCGCGGGGAGCTGTTTTTT. Translated: CASSLGPVERGELFF. This rearrangement joins TRBV7-9 to TRBJ2-2, with D hard to call. CDR3 size: 15 residues. The germline V and J ends were trimmed by 1 base and 7 bases, with 13 bases remaining between them. Germline values: CDR1 SEHNR, CDR2 FQNEAQ (reference sequence).

The V call is TRBV6-5, the J call TRBJ2-4, with D perhaps given as TRBD1 or TRBD2 (5 bases each). The CDR3 loop spans 15 amino acids. Trimming removed 4 bases from V and 3 bases from J, with 13 bases in between. Germline V gene sequence: CDR1 MNHEY, CDR2 SVGAGI. CDR3 in DNA: TGTGCCAGCAGTTCGGGGCCGGGCGGCAAAAACATTCAGTACTTC. Translation gives CASSSGPGGKNIQYF.

The chain carries TRBV2 and TRBJ2-2, with 7 positions matching TRBD1. CDR1 and CDR2 (germline): SNHLY, FYNNEI. J was trimmed by 3 bases and V by 6 bases; bases with no gene match: 7. This CDR3 has 15 amino acids. CDR3 residues: CASRSGTVYTGELFF. The CDR3 DNA follows: TGTGCCAGCAGATCCGGGACAGTTTACACCGGGGAGCTGTTTTTT.

The V gene is TRBV5-1, the J gene TRBJ2-7; 10 bases map to TRBD2. V dropped 4 bases and J dropped 3; count of bases not matched to a gene: 7. This CDR3 comprises 15 residues. Germline V CDR1 and CDR2: SGHRS, YFSETQ. This CDR3 reads CASSPRTSGSYEQYF. For the CDR3, the DNA is TGCGCCAGCAGCCCGAGGACTAGCGGTAGCTACGAGCAGTACTTC.

The sample holds one count of this clone. This chain uses TRBV30 with TRBJ2-3; D may match TRBD1 or TRBD2 (5 bases each). The CDR3 covers 15 residues. The germline CDR1 and CDR2 sequences are GTSNPN and SVGIG (reference sequence). Trimming left V 0 bases short and J 5 bases short, with 15 bases between. This CDR3 is CAWSVPWGIGDTQYF. In DNA, the CDR3 is TGTGCCTGGAGTGTACCTTGGGGGATCGGAGATACGCAGTATTTT.

The rearrangement uses TRBV5-4 and TRBJ2-7; 8 nucleotides match TRBD1. J gave up 7 bases and V 4 bases, and 7 bases lay outside the gene matches. CDR3 length equals 13 residues. Germline CDR1 and CDR2: SGHNT and YYREEE (reference sequence). The CDR3 DNA sequence: TGTGCCAGCAGCAACAGACAGGGGAGGGAGCAGTACTTC. Translated, it gives CASSNRQGREQYF.

This rearrangement joins TRBV7-6 to TRBJ1-5, with D hard to call. Trimming left V 5 bases short and J 7 bases short, with 12 bases between. The germline V gene has CDR1 SGHVS and CDR2 FNYEAQ. This CDR3 spans 13 amino acids. The CDR3 spells CASSLSRGQPQHF. The CDR3 nucleotides are TGTGCCAGCAGCCTAAGTAGAGGGCAGCCCCAGCATTTT.